This TCR beta chain was recorded in a study of PD-1 blockade in mismatch repair-deficient tumors. Across the whole study: All were previously treated, progressing patients with about twelve mismatch repair-deficient cancer types. Study-wide points: Tumor-resident clones, often absent from pretreatment blood, expanded after pembrolizumab and then contracted.

The CDR3 extends over 14 amino acids. Germline CDR1 and CDR2: SSHAT and FNYEAQ (reference sequence). Clones were read by immunoSEQ multiplex PCR, and TCRdb kept only the in-frame ones, dropping some. The table lists 20,000 to 30,000 clones, approximately 84% of them singletons, with about 3% in the top ten. Regarding this clone: What it binds is not known. Mismatch with germline at one junction end may stem from a read error.

Sample: PBMCs, taken before pembrolizumab treatment. The chain links TRBV7-7 to TRBJ2-5; 8 positions match TRBD2. The sequence came from an adult with mismatch repair-deficient cancer. The CDR3 loop is CASSETSARGTQYF. The DNA of the CDR3 is TGTGCTAGCAGCGAGACTAGCGCCAGGGGGACCCAGTACTTC.